A single sample gave rise to the 7 T cell receptor beta chains below, sequenced in a study of T cell repertoires in cytomegalovirus infection. MiXCR, run by TCRdb on the reads, gives a single entry per CDR3 protein. The sample has fewer than 650,000 distinct CDR3 sequences; 40% are singletons. These TCRs are of unknown antigen specificity. This sample comprised cultured PBMCs, obtained from culture after CMV antigen stimulation. The source is a human donor in good health (CMV status not recorded). Some clones in this sample may be carry-over from other donors' samples.

This clonotype was found a few times. The V and J genes are TRBV6-1 and TRBJ1-2; D is unclear. With 0 bases removed from V and 3 bases from J, the gap between germline ends came to 11 bases. CDR1 is MNHNS, CDR2 SASEGT, per germline. The CDR3 loop spans 15 amino acids. CDR3 coding DNA: TGTGCCAGCAGTGAAGCGGGAACAGCCGACTATGGCTACACCTTC. Translation gives CASSEAGTADYGYTF.

CDR3 nucleotide sequence: TGTGCCATCAGTGAGAAGTACGTTAATTCACCCCTCCACTTT. Encoded protein: CAISEKYVNSPLHF. The chain couples TRBV10-3 to TRBJ1-6; D not certain. The CDR3 totals 14 residues. Germline lookup yields CDR1 ENHRY and CDR2 SYGVKD. Trimming cost V 2 bases and J 6 bases, with 8 bases left between them.

V gene TRBV25-1 combines with J gene TRBJ1-2; maybe TRBD1 (5 bases). CDR1 and CDR2 (germline): MGHDK, SYGVNS. The CDR3 runs 13 residues. V was clipped by 2 bases and J by 8 bases, with 12 bases between them. CDR3 nucleotide sequence: TGTGCCAGCAGTGAAGGGGCAGGGAAAGGCTACACCTTC. Translation gives CASSEGAGKGYTF.

This clonotype was seen more than once but under ten times. CDR3 in DNA: TGCGCCAGCAGCTTACGGGGGGGGGTTTACAATGAGCAGTTCTTC. Its protein is CASSLRGGVYNEQFF. The rearrangement joins TRBV5-1 to TRBJ2-1; 8 nucleotides match TRBD2. Germline V gives CDR1 SGHRS, CDR2 YFSETQ. The CDR3 spans 15 residues. V trimming: 2 bases; J trimming: 4 bases; junction bases outside the gene matches: 5.

V gene TRBV7-2 combines with J gene TRBJ2-1; 8 nucleotides agree with TRBD2. Germline loops: CDR1 SGHTA, CDR2 FQGNSA. V lost 2 bases and J lost 7; bases outside the gene matches: 7. The CDR3 has 15 residues. The CDR3 is CASSLPGGRLNEQFF. The CDR3 DNA is TGTGCCAGCAGCTTACCGGGCGGGAGGCTAAATGAGCAGTTCTTC. The complete variable domain, with remaining parts taken from reference TRBV7-2 and TRBJ2-1, reads GAGVSQSPSNKVTEKGKDVELRCDPISGHTALYWYRQSLGQGLEFLIYFQGNSAPDKSGLPSDRFSAERTGGSVSTLTIQRTQQEDSAVYLCASSLPGGRLNEQFFGPGTRLTVL.

The chain combines TRBV4-1 with TRBJ2-7; D is undetermined. Between the trimmed V and J ends, which lost 1 base and 5 bases, there was a span of 12 bases. Germline V gene lookup returns CDR1 MGHRA and CDR2 YSYEKL. The CDR3 covers 14 residues. The DNA for the CDR3 is TGCGCCAGCAGCCAAGTCCAGCTCGGCGACGAGCAGTACTTC. The encoded protein is CASSQVQLGDEQYF.

This clonotype was counted many times. This chain joins TRBV7-2 and TRBJ1-6; 7 bases are shared with TRBD1. CDR3 length: 15 amino acids. CDR1 is SGHTA, CDR2 FQGNSA, per germline. Losses at the gene ends were 5 bases for V and 6 bases for J; bases not matched to a gene: 7. CDR3 sequence (DNA): TGTGCCAGCAGCCCCCGGCAGGGGGGTAATTCACCCCTCCACTTT. It is translated as CASSPRQGGNSPLHF. The variable domain in full, with the rest retrieved from reference TRBV7-2 and TRBJ1-6, is GAGVSQSPSNKVTEKGKDVELRCDPISGHTALYWYRQSLGQGLEFLIYFQGNSAPDKSGLPSDRFSAERTGGSVSTLTIQRTQQEDSAVYLCASSPRQGGNSPLHFGNGTRLTVT.